Below are 2 T cell receptor beta chains sequenced from a single sample in a study of cytomegalovirus exposure and HLA in healthy donors. Primers included in the PCR were 60 Vbeta and 13 Jbeta primers. Profiling relied on immunoSEQ multiplex PCR, and the TCRdb table lists in-frame clones only, not all of them. The repertoire holds roughly 120,000 clones, with 74% as singletons. Sequences were obtained from PBMCs. The receptors come from a woman in her 50s in good health and CMV-seropositive.

The chain recombines TRBV19 with TRBJ1-1; TRBD1 might be the D (6 bases). The CDR3 has 13 residues. Germline CDR1 reads LNHDA; CDR2 reads SQIVND (reference sequence). V lost 7 bases, J lost 7 bases, and 16 bases lay in between. In DNA form, the CDR3 reads TGTGCCAGTACCCGGGACATAGGGGATGAAGCTTTCTTT. Translated: CASTRDIGDEAFF.

The chain uses TRBV19 and TRBJ2-4, with D possibly TRBD1 on 6 matching bases. Trimming shortened V by 7 bases and J by 0 bases, and 10 bases separated the two germline ends. CDR1 is LNHDA and CDR2 is SQIVND in the germline V gene (reference sequence). The CDR3 consists of 14 residues. CDR3 amino acids: CASNQGLAKNIQYF. The CDR3 DNA is TGTGCCAGTAACCAGGGGCTAGCCAAAAACATTCAGTACTTC.